This TCR beta chain appears in the sequencing data of a study of identical twins. Regarding the study as a whole: Insertion counts were lower in abundant cord blood beta clonotypes, a trend that memory repertoires did not show.

Details on this clonotype: Antigen: not known.

There are 16 residues in the CDR3. Between the trimmed V and J ends, which lost 5 bases and 6 bases, there was a span of 21 bases. CDR1 and CDR2 from the germline V gene are SGHNT and YENEEA. MiXCR, run by TCRdb on the 5' RACE reads, gives a single entry per CDR3 protein. The sample has some 590,000 distinct CDR3 sequences, around 9.6% seen once. This sample was also put to use in a study of yellow fever vaccine responses in identical twins.

This sequence was found in a woman younger than 30 in good health. Sequenced material: PBMCs. The rearrangement uses TRBV11-3 and TRBJ2-3, with D maybe TRBD1 (6 bases). CDR3 loop: CASSPRQDTLNDTQYF. In nucleotides, the CDR3 is TGTGCCAGCAGCCCCAGACAGGACACCCTTAACGATACGCAGTATTTT.